The present T cell receptor beta chain was sequenced within a study of Ad26.COV2.S vaccination and SARS-CoV-2 variants. Study-level background: Donor was in the COV1001 Ad26.COV2.S trial arm. Ad26.COV2.S, an intramuscular injection, was given once or twice 56 days apart.

Treatment defined: over 15 received Ad26.COV2.S at low or high dose, single or two shots; roughly five received placebo; per-sample allocation not given. It was on day 63 after the first vaccine or placebo injection that samples were taken. CDR1 is SGHKS and CDR2 is YYEKEE in the germline V gene (reference sequence). J gave up 2 bases and V 3 bases, and 2 bases lay outside the gene matches. This CDR3 contains 14 residues. The method was immunoSEQ multiplex PCR; TCRdb's version includes in-frame clones alone and lacks a portion of them. The repertoire includes about 410,000 clones, 70% to 90% of them detected once, and under 4% sits in the top ten.

Here the sequenced sample was peripheral blood, taken in a trial of Ad26.COV2.S vaccine versus placebo. The origin of this receptor is a person aged 18 to 65 who received the Ad26.COV2.S COVID-19 vaccine or a placebo. The V call is TRBV5-5, the J call TRBJ1-5, with TRBD1 identical over 7 bases. In DNA, the CDR3 is TGTGCCAGCAGCTCCGGGACAGGCAATCAGCCCCAGCATTTT. Translating gives CASSSGTGNQPQHF. Supplemented by reference TRBV5-5 and TRBJ1-5, the full variable domain reads DAGVTQSPTHLIKTRGQQVTLRCSPISGHKSVSWYQQVLGQGPQFIFQYYEKEERGRGNFPDRFSARQFPNYSSELNVNALLLGDSALYLCASSSGTGNQPQHFGDGTRLSIL.